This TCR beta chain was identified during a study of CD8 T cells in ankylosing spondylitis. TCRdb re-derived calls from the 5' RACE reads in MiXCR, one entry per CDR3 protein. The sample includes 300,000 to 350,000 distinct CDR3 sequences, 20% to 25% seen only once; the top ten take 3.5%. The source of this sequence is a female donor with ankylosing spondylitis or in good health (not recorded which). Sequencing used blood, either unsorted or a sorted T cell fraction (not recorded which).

The CDR3: CATSDTWAGELFF. The CDR3 DNA reads as TGTGCCACCAGTGATACGTGGGCGGGGGAGCTGTTTTTT. This sequence joins TRBV24-1 and TRBJ2-2; the D is unclear. Trimming shortened V by 3 bases and J by 8 bases, and 9 bases separated the two germline ends. The CDR3 runs 13 residues. The V gene's germline CDR1 is KGHDR and CDR2 SFDVKD.